The T cell receptor beta chain under discussion was sequenced for a study of human T cells and chemical hapten exposure. Across the whole study: Diphenylcyclopropenone doses were given weekly to the scalps of patients across the approximately 25-week study.

TCRdb reprocessed the RACE reads with MiXCR, giving one entry per CDR3 protein. The table lists about 140,000 distinct CDR3 sequences, approximately 10% of them singletons, with 1.3% to 1.5% in the top ten. Described time point: patch test 2, 6 weeks after DPC sensitization. Indicated treatment: therapeutic diphenylcyclopropenone sensitization with weekly scalp DPC. CDR1 and CDR2 (germline): MDHEN, SYDVKM. Trimming shortened V by 5 bases and J by 0 bases, and 8 bases separated the two germline ends. The CDR3 has 13 residues. The origin of this receptor is a woman between 50 and 59 years old with alopecia areata. Some clones in this sample may be carry-over from other donors' samples. The chain combines TRBV28 with TRBJ2-7; D gene ambiguous. Sample: whole blood, taken in connection with sensitization to the hapten diphenylcyclopropenone (DPC). The CDR3 nucleotides are TGTGCCAGCAGTAAACAGCCCTCCTACGAGCAGTACTTC. It is translated as CASSKQPSYEQYF.